These 11 T cell receptor beta chains were all obtained from the same sample, sequenced in a study of cytomegalovirus exposure and HLA in healthy donors. With 60 Vbeta and 13 Jbeta primers, the PCR was carried out. Assay used: immunoSEQ multiplex PCR; TCRdb lists only in-frame clones, some missing. The data contain approximately 74,000 clones, less than 80% of them singletons. The sample taken for sequencing was PBMCs. These receptors were taken from a woman aged 35 to 49 in good health and CMV-seronegative.

This sequence joins TRBV19 and TRBJ1-5, with 7 bases that match TRBD1. J was trimmed by 5 bases and V by 5 bases; bases with no gene match: 3. This CDR3 has 13 residues. Germline assignment: CDR1 LNHDA and CDR2 SQIVND (reference sequence). In DNA form, the CDR3 reads TGTGCCAGTAGTGATACAGGGGATCAGCCCCAGCATTTT. It codes for CASSDTGDQPQHF.

This chain joins TRBV5-1 and TRBJ2-2; a possible D gene is TRBD2 (5 bases). CDR1 and CDR2 from the germline V gene are SGHRS and YFSETQ. CDR3 length: 16 residues. V lost 1 base and J 2 bases, leaving 12 bases between the germline ends. The CDR3 is CASSLNLGSNTGELFF. CDR3 in DNA: TGCGCCAGCAGCTTGAATTTGGGGAGTAACACCGGGGAGCTGTTTTTT.

This chain links TRBV10-3 with TRBJ2-1, with TRBD2 as a possible D gene (6 bases). The CDR3 totals 14 residues. Germline V gene data show CDR1 as ENHRY and CDR2 as SYGVKD. V shed 8 bases and J shed 1 base, with 12 bases lying between them. The CDR3 region has the DNA TGTGCCATCGGAGGGAGAGGTTCCTACAATGAGCAGTTCTTC. It is translated as CAIGGRGSYNEQFF.

This chain uses TRBV11-2 with TRBJ1-1; TRBD1 agrees at 9 bases. Germline V CDR1 and CDR2: SGHAT, FQNNGV. J gave up 1 base and V 7 bases, and 4 bases lay outside the gene matches. The CDR3 covers 14 residues. DNA for the CDR3: TGTGCCAGCACCCCGGGACAGGGGAACACTGAAGCTTTCTTT. Encoded protein: CASTPGQGNTEAFF.

Concerning this clone itself: In the same sample, other DNA sequences code for this CDR3. V and J are TRBV7-3 and TRBJ2-2; 8 bases match TRBD2. The CDR3 spans 14 residues. Trimming took 2 bases from V and 4 from J; bases not matched to a gene: 0. Germline V lookup: CDR1 SGHTA, CDR2 FQGTGA. CDR3 loop: CASSLGLATGELFF. The CDR3, as DNA: TGTGCCAGCAGCTTAGGACTAGCCACCGGGGAGCTGTTTTTT.

This clone was found a few times. The chain links TRBV27 to TRBJ2-1; 7 bases align to TRBD1. The CDR3 length is 15 residues. The V gene's germline CDR1 is MNHEY and CDR2 SMNVEV (reference sequence). V lost 4 bases to trimming and J lost 0 bases; unmatched junction nucleotides: 3. The CDR3 protein is CASSSRTGSYNEQFF. DNA of the CDR3: TGTGCCAGCAGTTCCAGGACAGGCTCCTACAATGAGCAGTTCTTC.

With regard to this clone: The junction does not match germline at one end; this may be a read error. The chain employs TRBV7-9 and TRBJ2-7, with D maybe TRBD2 (5 bases). Germline assignment: CDR1 SEHNR and CDR2 FQNEAQ (reference sequence). The length of the CDR3 is 13 residues. The CDR3 region is CSSSPGSAHEQYF. CDR3 DNA: TGTTCCAGCAGCCCGGGAAGTGCCCACGAGCAGTACTTC.

The CDR3 nucleotides are TGTGCCAGCAGCTTAGCATACTGGCGGGTCAACTACAATGAGCAGTTCTTC. Translated: CASSLAYWRVNYNEQFF. This sequence joins TRBV7-8 and TRBJ2-1, with a possible D match to TRBD2 (5 bases). With 0 bases removed from V and 3 bases from J, the gap between germline ends came to 15 bases. The CDR3 is 17 residues long. CDR1 and CDR2 from the germline V gene are SGHVS and FQNEAQ.

The CDR3 spells CASSEGGDRLSYGYTF. The CDR3 nucleotides read TGTGCCAGCAGTGAAGGGGGCGACAGGTTATCCTATGGCTACACCTTC. The rearrangement links TRBV6-1 to TRBJ1-2, with a tentative D call TRBD1 (6 bases). V lost 1 base and J 4 bases, leaving 16 bases between the germline ends. The CDR3 totals 16 residues. CDR1 and CDR2 (germline): MNHNS, SASEGT.

This clone was seen a single time. The chain has TRBV11-2 and TRBJ2-5; D ambiguous. In germline, CDR1 is SGHAT, CDR2 FQNNGV. The CDR3 consists of 15 residues. V was pared by 5 bases and J by 0 bases, with 13 bases between. The chain's CDR3 is CASSPGWSYQETQYF. The CDR3 nucleotides read TGTGCCAGCAGCCCCGGTTGGTCGTACCAAGAGACCCAGTACTTC.

This chain links TRBV10-3 with TRBJ1-4; D is uncertain. This CDR3 contains 13 residues. The ends were cut back, 8 bases at V and 3 bases at J, with 10 bases in the middle. Germline CDR1 reads ENHRY; CDR2 reads SYGVKD. The CDR3 DNA reads TGTGCCATCTCGGCGGGAGCTAATGAAAAACTGTTTTTT. Protein sequence: CAISAGANEKLFF.